A single TCR beta chain is shown here with its context. Antigen: not known. TCRdb independently ran MiXCR on the reads; one entry per CDR3 protein. This table holds some 480,000 distinct CDR3 sequences, roughly 34% found once. This CDR3 comprises 15 residues. Germline CDR1 reads ENHRY; CDR2 reads SYGVKD. V dropped 9 bases and J dropped 1; count of bases not matched to a gene: 8. This sample was included in a study of T cell repertoires in cytomegalovirus infection. Sequenced material: cultured PBMCs, taken from culture after CMV antigen stimulation. The TCR was taken from a human donor in good health (CMV status not recorded). Some clones in this sample may be carry-over from other donors' samples. The chain carries TRBV10-3 and TRBJ2-2; TRBD2 matches 7 bases. The CDR3 spells CAIPTGTMNTGELFF. As DNA, the CDR3 is TGTGCCATTCCGACCGGGACTATGAACACCGGGGAGCTGTTTTTT.